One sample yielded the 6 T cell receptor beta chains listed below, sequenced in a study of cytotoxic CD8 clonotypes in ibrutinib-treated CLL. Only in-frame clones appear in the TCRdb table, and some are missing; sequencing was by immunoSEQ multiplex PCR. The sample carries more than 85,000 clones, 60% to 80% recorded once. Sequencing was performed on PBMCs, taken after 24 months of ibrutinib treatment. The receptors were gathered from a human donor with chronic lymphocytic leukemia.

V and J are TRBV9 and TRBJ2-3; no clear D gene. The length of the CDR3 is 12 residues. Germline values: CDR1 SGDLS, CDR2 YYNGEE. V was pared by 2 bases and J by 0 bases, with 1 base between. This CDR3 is CASSVSTDTQYF. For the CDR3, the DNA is TGTGCCAGCAGCGTTAGCACAGATACGCAGTATTTT.

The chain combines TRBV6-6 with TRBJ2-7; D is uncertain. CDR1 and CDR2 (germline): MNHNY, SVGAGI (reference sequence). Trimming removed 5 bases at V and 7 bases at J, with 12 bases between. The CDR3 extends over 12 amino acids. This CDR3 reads CASSPDGGEQYF. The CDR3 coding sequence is TGTGCCAGCAGTCCCGACGGTGGGGAGCAGTACTTC.

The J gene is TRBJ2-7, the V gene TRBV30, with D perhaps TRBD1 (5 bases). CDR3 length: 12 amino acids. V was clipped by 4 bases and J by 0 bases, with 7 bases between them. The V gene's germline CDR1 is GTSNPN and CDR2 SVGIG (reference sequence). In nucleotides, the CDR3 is TGTGCCTGGACAGGGTCCTCCTACGAGCAGTACTTC. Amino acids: CAWTGSSYEQYF.

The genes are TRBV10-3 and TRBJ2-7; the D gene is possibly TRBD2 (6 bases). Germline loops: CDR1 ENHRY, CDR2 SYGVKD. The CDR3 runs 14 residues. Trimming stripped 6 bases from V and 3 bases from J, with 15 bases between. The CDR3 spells CAIRRRGEDYEQYF. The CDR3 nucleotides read TGTGCCATCAGAAGGCGGGGCGAGGACTACGAGCAGTACTTC.

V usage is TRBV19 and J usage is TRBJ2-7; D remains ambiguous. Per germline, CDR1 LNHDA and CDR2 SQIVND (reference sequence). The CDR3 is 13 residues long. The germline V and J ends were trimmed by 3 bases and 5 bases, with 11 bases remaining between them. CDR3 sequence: CASSIRSLHEQYF. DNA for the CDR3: TGTGCCAGTAGTATCCGGTCCCTCCACGAGCAGTACTTC. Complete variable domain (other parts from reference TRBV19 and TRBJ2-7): DGGITQSPKYLFRKEGQNVTLSCEQNLNHDAMYWYRQDPGQGLRLIYYSQIVNDFQKGDIAEGYSVSREKKESFPLTVTSAQKNPTAFYLCASSIRSLHEQYFGPGTRLTVT.

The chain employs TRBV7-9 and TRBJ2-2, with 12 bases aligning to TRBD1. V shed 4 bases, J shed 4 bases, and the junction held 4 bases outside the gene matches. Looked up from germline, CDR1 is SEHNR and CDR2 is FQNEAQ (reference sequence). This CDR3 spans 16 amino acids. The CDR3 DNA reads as TGTGCCAGCAGCTGGGACAGGGGGCAAGTCACCGGGGAGCTGTTTTTT. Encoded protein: CASSWDRGQVTGELFF. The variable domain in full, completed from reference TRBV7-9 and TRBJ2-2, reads DTGVSQNPRHKITKRGQNVTFRCDPISEHNRLYWYRQTLGQGPEFLTYFQNEAQLEKSRLLSDRFSAERPKGSFSTLEIQRTEQGDSAMYLCASSWDRGQVTGELFFGEGSRLTVL.